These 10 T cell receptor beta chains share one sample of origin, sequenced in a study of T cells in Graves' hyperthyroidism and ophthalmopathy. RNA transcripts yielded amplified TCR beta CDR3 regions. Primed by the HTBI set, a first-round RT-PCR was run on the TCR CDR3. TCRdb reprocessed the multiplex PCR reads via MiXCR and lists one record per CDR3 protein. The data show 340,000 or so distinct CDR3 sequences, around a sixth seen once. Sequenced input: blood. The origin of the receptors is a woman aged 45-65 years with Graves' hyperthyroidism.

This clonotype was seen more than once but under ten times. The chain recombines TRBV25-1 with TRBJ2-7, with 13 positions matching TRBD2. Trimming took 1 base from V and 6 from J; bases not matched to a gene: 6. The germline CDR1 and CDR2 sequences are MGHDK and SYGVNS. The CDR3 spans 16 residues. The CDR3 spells CASSELGLAGVGEQYF. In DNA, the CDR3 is TGTGCCAGCAGTGAATTAGGACTAGCGGGAGTCGGCGAGCAGTACTTC.

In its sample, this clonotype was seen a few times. The CDR3, as DNA: TGCAGTGTTCATAGTGCGGGTAGCACAGATACGCAGTATTTT. This gives the protein CSVHSAGSTDTQYF. The chain recombines TRBV20-1 with TRBJ2-3; a weak D match, TRBD2 (5 bases). This CDR3 comprises 14 residues. V dropped 7 bases and J dropped 0 bases, with 14 bases sitting between them. Germline values: CDR1 DFQATT, CDR2 SNEGSKA (reference sequence).

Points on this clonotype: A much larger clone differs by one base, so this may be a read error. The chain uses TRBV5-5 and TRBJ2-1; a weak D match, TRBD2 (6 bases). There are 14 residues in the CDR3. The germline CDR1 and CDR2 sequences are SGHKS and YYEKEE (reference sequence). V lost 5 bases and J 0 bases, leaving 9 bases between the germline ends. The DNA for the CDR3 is TGTGCCAGCAGGGGGGGACGCTCCTACAATGAGCAGTTCTTC. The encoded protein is CASRGGRSYNEQFF.

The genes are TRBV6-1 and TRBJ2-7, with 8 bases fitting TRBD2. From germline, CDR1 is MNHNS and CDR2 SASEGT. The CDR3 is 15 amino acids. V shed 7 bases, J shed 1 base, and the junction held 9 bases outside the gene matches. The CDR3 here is CASTPGAGGSYEQYV. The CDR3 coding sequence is TGTGCCAGCACCCCTGGGGCGGGGGGTTCCTACGAGCAGTACGTC.

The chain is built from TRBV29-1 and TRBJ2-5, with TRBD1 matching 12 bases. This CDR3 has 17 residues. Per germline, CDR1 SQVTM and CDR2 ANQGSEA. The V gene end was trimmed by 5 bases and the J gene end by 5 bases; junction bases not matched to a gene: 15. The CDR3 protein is CSVFLVSGTGGRETQYF. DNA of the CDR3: TGCAGCGTTTTCCTGGTGTCCGGGACAGGGGGCAGGGAGACCCAGTACTTC.

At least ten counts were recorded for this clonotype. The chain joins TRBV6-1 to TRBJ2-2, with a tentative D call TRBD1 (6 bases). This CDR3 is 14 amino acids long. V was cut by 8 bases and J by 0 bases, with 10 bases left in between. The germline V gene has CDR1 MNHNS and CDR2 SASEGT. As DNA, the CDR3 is TGTGCCAGCGGAACAGGGACGAACACCGGGGAGCTGTTTTTT. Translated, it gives CASGTGTNTGELFF.

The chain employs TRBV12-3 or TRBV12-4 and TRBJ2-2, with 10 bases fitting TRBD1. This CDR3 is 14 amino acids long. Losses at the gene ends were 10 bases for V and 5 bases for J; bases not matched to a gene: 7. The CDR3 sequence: CATLWTGGTGELFF. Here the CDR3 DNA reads TGTGCCACCCTTTGGACAGGGGGGACCGGGGAGCTGTTTTTT.

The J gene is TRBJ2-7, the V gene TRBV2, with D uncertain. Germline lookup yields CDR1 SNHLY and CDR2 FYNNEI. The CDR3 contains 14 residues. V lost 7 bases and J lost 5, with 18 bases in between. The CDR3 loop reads CASTPGFFAHEQYF. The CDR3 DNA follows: TGTGCCAGCACCCCGGGTTTCTTTGCCCACGAGCAGTACTTC.

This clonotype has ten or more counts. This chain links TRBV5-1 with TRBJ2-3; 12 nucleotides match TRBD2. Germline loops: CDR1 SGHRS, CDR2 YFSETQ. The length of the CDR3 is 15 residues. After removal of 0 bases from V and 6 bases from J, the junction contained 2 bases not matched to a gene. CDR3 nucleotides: TGCGCCAGCAGCTTGGGGACTAGCGGGGTGGATACGCAGTATTTT. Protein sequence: CASSLGTSGVDTQYF.

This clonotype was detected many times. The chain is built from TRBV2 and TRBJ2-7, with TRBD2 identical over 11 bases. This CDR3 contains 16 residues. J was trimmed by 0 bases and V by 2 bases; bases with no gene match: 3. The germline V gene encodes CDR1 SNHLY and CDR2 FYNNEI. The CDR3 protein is CASSESTSGDSYEQYV. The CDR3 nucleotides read TGTGCCAGCAGTGAATCGACTAGCGGGGACTCCTACGAGCAGTACGTC.